The entry below gives a single T cell receptor (beta chain) sequence along with its context. The antigen is undetermined. Trimming took 3 bases from V and 4 from J, leaving 14 bases between them. The CDR3 length is 15 residues. Germline V gives CDR1 SGHDT, CDR2 YYEEEE. The assay was immunoSEQ multiplex PCR, and TCRdb's table has in-frame clones only and misses some. The sample lists about 77,000 clones, 85% to 95% occurring once. The data originate from a study of human versus mouse CDR3 diversity and MHC coevolution. Findings of the study overall: Clonal inequality was lowest in two of the three human donors.

This receptor was taken from a person aged 30-69 years in good health. The chain is built from TRBV5-6 and TRBJ2-4; tentative D call: TRBD2 (5 bases). Sequenced input: naive CD4+ T cells from blood. Sample subset: CD45RO-negative CD62L-positive naive CD4 T cells. The CDR3 sequence is CASSSPGNGKNIQYF. In DNA form, the CDR3 reads TGTGCCAGCAGCTCCCCGGGAAACGGAAAAAACATTCAGTACTTC.